The 10 T cell receptor beta chains listed next were all sequenced from one sample in a study of CD8 T cells in Susac syndrome. When the RNA was reverse transcribed, random hexamers were used with an input of roughly 0.45 to 1 ug. TCRdb redid the calling of the immunoSEQ multiplex PCR reads with MiXCR, one entry per CDR3 protein. The sample has approximately 130,000 distinct CDR3 sequences, about 93% seen once. The source material was CD8+ T cells from PBMCs. These receptor sequences come from a human donor with multiple sclerosis.

V and J are TRBV2 and TRBJ2-1, with 7 bases fitting TRBD1. This CDR3 is built from 15 residues. CDR1 is SNHLY and CDR2 is FYNNEI in the germline V gene. V lost 7 bases to trimming and J lost 1 base; unmatched junction nucleotides: 7. CDR3 nucleotide sequence: TGTGCCAGCAACTTGGGACAGCTATCCTACAATGAGCAGTTCTTC. Translation gives CASNLGQLSYNEQFF.

The chain has TRBV7-9 and TRBJ1-2, with 9 bases fitting TRBD1. CDR1 is SEHNR, CDR2 FQNEAQ, per germline (reference sequence). The length of the CDR3 is 15 residues. The V segment lost 4 bases and the J segment 1 base; nucleotides outside the gene matches: 4. The CDR3 bases are TGTGCCAGCAGCTCTCAGACAGGGGGTAACTATGGCTACACCTTC. It specifies CASSSQTGGNYGYTF.

The genes are TRBV7-9 and TRBJ2-1; the match to TRBD2 covers 8 bases. This CDR3 spans 14 amino acids. Per the germline V gene, CDR1 is SEHNR and CDR2 is FQNEAQ (reference sequence). J lost 6 bases, V lost 4 bases, and 5 bases had no gene match. The CDR3 reads CASSSGLVPNEQFF. The CDR3 DNA sequence: TGTGCCAGCAGCTCGGGACTAGTACCCAATGAGCAGTTCTTC.

The chain couples TRBV2 to TRBJ2-1, with D possibly being TRBD1 (6 bases). Per the germline V gene, CDR1 is SNHLY and CDR2 is FYNNEI. The CDR3 runs 14 residues. Trimming left V 2 bases short and J 10 bases short, with 15 bases between. This CDR3 is CASSEPAQGGEQFF. The CDR3 DNA reads TGTGCCAGCAGTGAACCAGCACAGGGTGGCGAGCAGTTCTTC.

The CDR3 DNA is TGTGCCAGCAGTTGGGGGACAGGGTGGTACGAGCAGTACTTC. Translating gives CASSWGTGWYEQYF. The chain links TRBV6-5 to TRBJ2-7; 9 bases agree with TRBD1. Germline CDR1 reads MNHEY; CDR2 reads SVGAGI. The CDR3 contains 14 residues. Trimming at V came to 4 bases and at J to 4 bases, leaving 5 bases not matched to a gene.

The J gene is TRBJ2-7, the V gene TRBV12-3 or TRBV12-4, with TRBD2 matching over 10 bases. J lost 4 bases, V lost 4 bases, and 4 bases had no gene match. The CDR3 has 14 residues. CDR3 sequence: CASSSSGSKYEQYF. As DNA, the CDR3 is TGTGCCAGCAGTTCTAGCGGGAGTAAGTACGAGCAGTACTTC.

The rearrangement uses TRBV27 and TRBJ2-7; D could derive from TRBD1 or TRBD2 (5 bases each). Looked up from germline, CDR1 is MNHEY and CDR2 is SMNVEV (reference sequence). The CDR3 contains 11 residues. V was shortened by 4 bases and J by 10 bases, with 11 bases between the two germline ends. This CDR3 reads CASSSSGRQYF. The CDR3 nucleotides read TGTGCCAGCAGTTCCTCAGGGAGACAGTACTTC.

This rearrangement joins TRBV23-1 to TRBJ2-1; TRBD2 matches 11 bases. TRBV23-1 is filed as an ORF, its function uncertain. Trimming removed 2 bases from V and 4 bases from J; junction bases left unmatched: 19. CDR3 length: 21 amino acids. The CDR3, as DNA: TGCGCCAGCAGTCAACCGCGGGAGACGAGACTAGCGGGATCCCCTTACAATGAGCAGTTCTTC. It is translated as CASSQPRETRLAGSPYNEQFF.

The chain carries TRBV3-1 and TRBJ2-5, with 9 bases matching TRBD2. Germline V gene data show CDR1 as LGHDT and CDR2 as YNNKEL (reference sequence). The CDR3 sequence is 15 residues long. V lost 8 bases to trimming and J lost 4 bases; unmatched junction nucleotides: 11. The CDR3 DNA follows: TGTGCCAGCGGTGTGCTAGCGGGATTTCTAGAGACCCAGTACTTC. It translates to CASGVLAGFLETQYF.

The V gene is TRBV5-6, the J gene TRBJ2-7; 8 bases are a match to TRBD2. The CDR3 is 15 residues long. The V gene end was trimmed by 0 bases and the J gene end by 1 base; junction bases not matched to a gene: 3. Germline V gives CDR1 SGHDT, CDR2 YYEEEE. The CDR3, as DNA: TGTGCCAGCAGCTTGGTTCGGGAGGGTTCCTACGAGCAGTACTTC. Protein: CASSLVREGSYEQYF.